The entry below gives a single T cell receptor beta chain sequence along with its context. Its antigen is still unknown. This sample was taken from a study of T cell responses to AZD1222 COVID-19 vaccine. Study-level background: Second-dose groups at about 4 or about 12 weeks were pooled.

The V and J ends lost 2 bases and 4 bases, in that order; junction bases with no gene match: 5. There are 15 residues in the CDR3. From germline, CDR1 is MNHEY and CDR2 SVGEGT. Findings of the study overall: Vaccine-related CD4 TCRs covered spike, predominating at 160-218 and 743-854. The reported proportion of spike-specific TCRs targeting unmutated variant regions was nearly half. Seropositive AZD1222 recipients at baseline numbered only 6 or 7.

Method: immunoSEQ multiplex PCR; TCRdb's copy keeps in-frame clones and lacks some. Among around 110,000 clones listed, approximately 88% were seen once. V and J are TRBV6-2 or TRBV6-3 and TRBJ2-5, with 9 bases that match TRBD1. Sequenced here: peripheral blood, sampled on day 0 of AZD1222 vaccination. This clonotype was obtained from an adult in good health. The CDR3, as DNA: TGTGCCAGCAGTTACGGGACAGGGAAGGGAGAGACCCAGTACTTC. Protein: CASSYGTGKGETQYF.